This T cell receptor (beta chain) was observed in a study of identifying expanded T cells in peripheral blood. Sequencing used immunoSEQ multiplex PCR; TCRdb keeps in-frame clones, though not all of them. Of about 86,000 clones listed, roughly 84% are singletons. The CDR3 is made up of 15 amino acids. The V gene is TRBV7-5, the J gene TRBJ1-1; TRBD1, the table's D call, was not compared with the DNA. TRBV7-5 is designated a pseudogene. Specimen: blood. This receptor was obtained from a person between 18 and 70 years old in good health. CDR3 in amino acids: CASSFISGMDTEAFF. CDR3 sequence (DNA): TGTGCCAGCAGCTTTATCTCAGGCATGGACACTGAAGCTTTCTTT.